A selection of T cell receptor beta chains follows, all from one sample in a study of regulatory T cells in long-lasting Graves disease. From the multiplex PCR reads, TCRdb called clonotypes with MiXCR, one entry per CDR3 protein. Altogether under 800,000 distinct CDR3 sequences are present, approximately 15% being singletons, with the ten largest covering around 19%. These data are also associated with another study on T cells in Graves' hyperthyroidism and ophthalmopathy.

The input for sequencing was peripheral blood mononuclear cells (PBMCs), taken at new diagnosis, from a patient treated with antithyroid drugs. The receptors derive from a woman in her 30s with Graves disease. Both conserved end residues are part of each CDR3. Each record gives: clone size, D gene, J gene, V gene, CDR3 protein, CDR3 DNA. A D gene is named only where the DNA matches it firmly. Clone sizes are given selectively: once, few, many, or a class where the clone is expanded.

clone_size: few
d_call: .
j_call: TRBJ2-5
v_call: TRBV5-1
cdr3_aa: CASSWAGSQETQYF
cdr3_nt: TGCGCCAGCAGTTGGGCCGGGAGCCAAGAGACCCAGTACTTC

clone_size: many
d_call: .
j_call: TRBJ2-7
v_call: TRBV11-2
cdr3_aa: CASSPRTASGEQYF
cdr3_nt: TGTGCCAGCAGCCCCCGGACGGCCTCTGGCGAGCAGTACTTC

clone_size: many
d_call: TRBD2
j_call: TRBJ2-2
v_call: TRBV6-1
cdr3_aa: CASSSSSGRGGSNRELFF
cdr3_nt: TGTGCCAGCAGCTCTTCTAGCGGGAGGGGGGGTTCGAATCGGGAGCTGTTTTTT

clone_size: few
d_call: .
j_call: TRBJ1-2
v_call: TRBV2
cdr3_aa: CASTARGTDYGYTF
cdr3_nt: TGTGCCAGCACCGCCCGGGGGACTGACTATGGCTACACCTTC

clone_size: .
d_call: .
j_call: TRBJ2-4
v_call: TRBV10-3
cdr3_aa: CAISAEYGTSAKNIQYF
cdr3_nt: TGTGCCATCAGTGCGGAATATGGGACGTCAGCCAAAAACATTCAGTACTTC

clone_size: many
d_call: TRBD2
j_call: TRBJ2-1
v_call: TRBV7-2
cdr3_aa: CASTPLAGAYNEQFF
cdr3_nt: TGTGCCAGCACCCCTCTAGCGGGAGCTTACAATGAGCAGTTCTTC

clone_size: .
d_call: TRBD2
j_call: TRBJ2-2
v_call: TRBV7-9
cdr3_aa: CASSGEAGVNTGELFF
cdr3_nt: TGTGCCAGCAGCGGCGAAGCGGGAGTAAATACCGGGGAGCTGTTTTTT

clone_size: .
d_call: .
j_call: TRBJ1-1
v_call: TRBV6-1
cdr3_aa: CASNRNVVRSEAFF
cdr3_nt: TGTGCCAGCAACCGAAACGTTGTTAGGAGTGAAGCTTTCTTT

clone_size: .
d_call: TRBD1
j_call: TRBJ2-1
v_call: TRBV28
cdr3_aa: CASLGSGGPREQFF
cdr3_nt: TGTGCCAGCCTCGGGTCAGGGGGCCCTCGTGAGCAGTTCTTC

clone_size: few
d_call: .
j_call: TRBJ1-3
v_call: TRBV7-9
cdr3_aa: CASSLDGRVGNTIYF
cdr3_nt: TGTGCCAGCAGCTTAGATGGAAGGGTTGGAAACACCATATATTTT

clone_size: many
d_call: .
j_call: TRBJ1-1
v_call: TRBV3-1
cdr3_aa: CASSPHGGRGSLDTEAFF
cdr3_nt: TGTGCCAGCAGCCCCCACGGGGGAAGGGGCTCGTTGGACACTGAAGCTTTCTTT

clone_size: many
d_call: .
j_call: TRBJ1-2
v_call: TRBV20-1
cdr3_aa: CSPQGVRTF
cdr3_nt: TGCAGCCCCCAGGGTGTACGCACCTTC

clone_size: few
d_call: .
j_call: TRBJ2-2
v_call: TRBV29-1
cdr3_aa: CSVGYRGGTGELFF
cdr3_nt: TGCAGCGTTGGGTACAGGGGAGGCACCGGGGAGCTGTTTTTT

clone_size: .
d_call: .
j_call: TRBJ1-2
v_call: TRBV6-2/TRBV6-3
cdr3_aa: CASSPGVSPYGYTF
cdr3_nt: TGTGCCAGCAGTCCAGGGGTTTCACCCTATGGCTACACCTTC

clone_size: many
d_call: TRBD1
j_call: TRBJ2-1
v_call: TRBV28
cdr3_aa: CASRRDRLTYNEQFF
cdr3_nt: TGTGCCAGCAGGAGGGACAGACTAACCTACAATGAGCAGTTCTTC

clone_size: few
d_call: .
j_call: TRBJ2-7
v_call: TRBV3-1
cdr3_aa: CASSQDRWLYEQYF
cdr3_nt: TGTGCCAGCAGCCAAGATCGTTGGCTTTACGAGCAGTACTTC

clone_size: .
d_call: .
j_call: TRBJ2-7
v_call: TRBV3-1
cdr3_aa: CASSQTVQFTYEQYF
cdr3_nt: TGTGCCAGCAGCCAGACGGTTCAATTTACCTACGAGCAGTACTTC

clone_size: many
d_call: .
j_call: TRBJ1-2
v_call: TRBV28
cdr3_aa: CASSFPGGVIYGYTF
cdr3_nt: TGTGCCAGCAGTTTTCCAGGAGGCGTGATCTATGGCTACACCTTC

clone_size: .
d_call: TRBD2
j_call: TRBJ2-7
v_call: TRBV30
cdr3_aa: CAWRRLAGREQYF
cdr3_nt: TGTGCCTGGAGAAGACTAGCGGGCCGCGAGCAGTACTTC

clone_size: few
d_call: TRBD2
j_call: TRBJ2-1
v_call: TRBV7-3
cdr3_aa: CASSLTSGDSYNEQFF
cdr3_nt: TGTGCCAGCAGCCTCACTAGCGGAGATTCCTACAATGAGCAGTTCTTC

clone_size: .
d_call: .
j_call: TRBJ2-7
v_call: TRBV30
cdr3_aa: CAWSLGGSSYEQYF
cdr3_nt: TGTGCCTGGAGTTTGGGGGGCAGCTCCTACGAGCAGTACTTC

clone_size: .
d_call: TRBD2
j_call: TRBJ2-2
v_call: TRBV7-3
cdr3_aa: CASSLASGSAGELFF
cdr3_nt: TGTGCCAGCAGCTTGGCTAGCGGGAGTGCCGGGGAGCTGTTTTTT

clone_size: many
d_call: .
j_call: TRBJ1-6
v_call: TRBV27
cdr3_aa: CASSFSPTHYNSPLHF
cdr3_nt: TGTGCCAGCAGTTTCTCTCCGACACATTATAATTCACCCCTCCACTTT

clone_size: many
d_call: .
j_call: TRBJ1-1
v_call: TRBV6-5
cdr3_aa: CASSYSGSLNTEAFF
cdr3_nt: TGTGCCAGCAGTTACTCGGGGAGCCTGAACACTGAAGCTTTCTTT

clone_size: .
d_call: TRBD1
j_call: TRBJ2-1
v_call: TRBV27
cdr3_aa: CASSLWTGGSYNEQFF
cdr3_nt: TGTGCCAGCAGTTTATGGACAGGGGGCTCCTACAATGAGCAGTTCTTC

clone_size: many
d_call: .
j_call: TRBJ2-1
v_call: TRBV7-2
cdr3_aa: CASSLAPAGGTNEQFF
cdr3_nt: TGTGCCAGCAGCTTAGCTCCAGCTGGGGGGACTAATGAGCAGTTCTTC

clone_size: many
d_call: .
j_call: TRBJ1-3
v_call: TRBV28
cdr3_aa: CASSFSVASSGNTIYF
cdr3_nt: TGTGCCAGCAGTTTTTCCGTGGCGAGCTCTGGAAACACCATATATTTT

clone_size: few
d_call: TRBD2
j_call: TRBJ2-1
v_call: TRBV7-2
cdr3_aa: CASSMNPTSGSGNEQFF
cdr3_nt: TGTGCCAGCAGCATGAATCCAACTAGCGGAAGTGGGAATGAGCAGTTCTTC

clone_size: .
d_call: .
j_call: TRBJ2-7
v_call: TRBV2
cdr3_aa: CASRTTRLGNEQYF
cdr3_nt: TGTGCCAGCAGGACGACGCGGCTAGGGAACGAGCAGTACTTC

clone_size: once
d_call: TRBD1
j_call: TRBJ1-2
v_call: TRBV19
cdr3_aa: CASSPGTEINYGYTF
cdr3_nt: TGTGCCAGTAGTCCAGGGACAGAGATCAACTATGGCTACACCTTC

clone_size: .
d_call: TRBD2
j_call: TRBJ2-1
v_call: TRBV9
cdr3_aa: CASSPTSGRTHEQFF
cdr3_nt: TGTGCCAGCAGCCCGACTAGCGGGAGAACCCATGAGCAGTTCTTC

clone_size: few
d_call: .
j_call: TRBJ2-4
v_call: TRBV12-3/TRBV12-4
cdr3_aa: CASTLGAAKNIQYF
cdr3_nt: TGTGCCAGCACCCTAGGGGCAGCCAAAAACATTCAGTACTTC

clone_size: .
d_call: TRBD1
j_call: TRBJ2-5
v_call: TRBV2
cdr3_aa: CASSQSPVPSTGGVGSKETQYF
cdr3_nt: TGCGCCAGCAGCCAAAGCCCCGTGCCTTCGACAGGGGGCGTAGGCAGTAAAGAGACCCAGTACTTC

clone_size: many
d_call: .
j_call: TRBJ1-5
v_call: TRBV20-1
cdr3_aa: CSALMIGGGNQPQHF
cdr3_nt: TGCAGTGCTCTTATGATTGGTGGCGGCAATCAGCCCCAGCATTTT

clone_size: few
d_call: .
j_call: TRBJ2-1
v_call: TRBV9
cdr3_aa: CASSVVGTGSLNEQFF
cdr3_nt: TGTGCCAGCAGCGTAGTGGGAACAGGGAGTTTGAATGAGCAGTTCTTC

clone_size: .
d_call: .
j_call: TRBJ2-2
v_call: TRBV30
cdr3_aa: CAWGRGGGLTGELFF
cdr3_nt: TGTGCCTGGGGGCGGGGTGGCGGCCTCACCGGGGAGCTGTTTTTT

clone_size: many
d_call: .
j_call: TRBJ1-2
v_call: TRBV3-1
cdr3_aa: CASKTGNYGYTF
cdr3_nt: TGTGCCAGCAAAACAGGAAACTATGGCTACACCTTC

clone_size: many
d_call: .
j_call: TRBJ2-7
v_call: TRBV28
cdr3_aa: CASSRDGIDEQYF
cdr3_nt: TGTGCCAGCAGTCGGGACGGGATTGACGAGCAGTACTTC

clone_size: .
d_call: TRBD2
j_call: TRBJ2-7
v_call: TRBV25-1
cdr3_aa: CASSTSGSSEQYF
cdr3_nt: TGTGCCAGCAGTACTAGCGGGAGCAGCGAGCAGTACTTC

clone_size: few
d_call: TRBD1
j_call: TRBJ2-1
v_call: TRBV19
cdr3_aa: CASAGTGYPNEQFF
cdr3_nt: TGTGCCAGCGCGGGGACAGGGTATCCCAATGAGCAGTTCTTC

clone_size: .
d_call: .
j_call: TRBJ2-6
v_call: TRBV12-5
cdr3_aa: CASGLVLVAGAPGANVLTF
cdr3_nt: TGTGCTAGTGGTTTGGTACTTGTGGCGGGGGCGCCCGGGGCCAACGTCCTGACTTTC

clone_size: .
d_call: TRBD1
j_call: TRBJ1-6
v_call: TRBV20-1
cdr3_aa: CSAARGTENSPLHF
cdr3_nt: TGCAGTGCGGCCCGAGGGACAGAGAATTCACCCCTCCACTTT